This is a list of T cell receptor beta chains from one sample in a study of blood T cell repertoires in COVID-19. Libraries were prepared by immunoSEQ multiplex PCR; TCRdb keeps only in-frame clonotypes and omits some of them. Altogether fewer than 300,000 clones are present, 75% to 95% being singletons, with the ten largest covering 0.9% to 1.2%. What was sequenced was PBMCs or T cells enriched from blood (not recorded which). These receptors all come from a woman in her twenties or thirties who had recovered from COVID-19. CDR3s include the opening cysteine and the closing phenylalanine or tryptophan. A row's size may be missing; if present it is once, few, many or a size class.

.,TRBV5-1,CASGSQTSGRGETQYF
.,TRBV19,CASSIGQIYGYTF
.,TRBV10-2,CASAIGDTNQPQHF
.,TRBV7-2,CASSLLAGGGTDTQYF
few,TRBV4-3,CASSHGTSESYEQYF
few,TRBV11-2,CASSLDPQGTYGYTF
.,TRBV5-8,CASSPGGFQETQYF
.,TRBV6-4,CASSERGLGEKLFF
.,TRBV6-1,CASSEGAGFLYEQYF
.,TRBV28,CASSLGQGADGYTF
.,TRBV7-2,CASSPGLAGGLFEQYF
.,TRBV11-2,CASSPSTSLQETQYF
.,TRBV7-9,CASSLDGRAIDTQYF
.,TRBV5-1,CASSLDRPSQYF
.,TRBV27,CASSFRGQGGHEAFF
.,TRBV11-2,CASSLSQGLNTEAFF
.,TRBV5-6,CASSWTSGLQYEQFF
.,TRBV5-4,CASSLQGTYNEQFF
.,TRBV28,CASTSRDLAEGYNEQFF
.,TRBV27,CASSPSFWGQGRSGANVLTF
.,TRBV2,CASSEVFKAFF
few,TRBV7-2,CASSPRLGAVMNTEAFF
.,TRBV30,CAWRSRTGITEAFF
.,TRBV24-1,CATSDPGRTGDNEQFF
.,TRBV15,CATSTRTSGLLSYNEQFF
few,TRBV28,CASTTGQSYNSPLHF
.,TRBV30,CAWSGQNNQPQHF
.,TRBV4-3,CASSQGLADFSDTQYF
.,TRBV3-1/TRBV3-2,CASSQRAGVINEQFF
.,TRBV5-1,CASSLLAGGDEQYF
.,TRBV6-2/TRBV6-3,CASSRTDSKNIQYF
once,TRBV11-2,CASSFDRDTEAFF
.,TRBV24-1,CATSDAISGLTDTQYF
.,TRBV2,CASSLEVGQYF
once,TRBV4-3,CASSQGGDPNTGELFF
.,TRBV5-1,CASSSGQTSGANVLTF
.,TRBV9,CASSVGQGDRVTDTQYF